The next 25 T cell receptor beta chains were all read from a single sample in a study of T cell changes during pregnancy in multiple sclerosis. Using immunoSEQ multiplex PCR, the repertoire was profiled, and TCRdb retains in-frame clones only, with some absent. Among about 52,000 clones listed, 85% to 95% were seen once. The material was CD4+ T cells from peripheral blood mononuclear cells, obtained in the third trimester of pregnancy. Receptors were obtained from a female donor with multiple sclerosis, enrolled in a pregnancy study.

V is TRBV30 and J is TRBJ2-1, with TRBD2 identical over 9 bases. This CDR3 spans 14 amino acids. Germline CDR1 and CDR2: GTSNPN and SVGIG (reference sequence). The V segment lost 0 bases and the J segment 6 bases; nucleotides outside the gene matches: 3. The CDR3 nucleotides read TGTGCCTGGAGTGTTACACTAGCGGGCAATGAGCAGTTCTTC. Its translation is CAWSVTLAGNEQFF.

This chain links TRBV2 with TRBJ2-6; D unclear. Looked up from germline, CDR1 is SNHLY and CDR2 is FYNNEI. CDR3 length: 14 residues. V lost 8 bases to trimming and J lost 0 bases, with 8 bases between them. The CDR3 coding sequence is TGTGCCAGCCGACCTAGCTCTGGGGCCAACGTCCTGACTTTC. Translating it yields CASRPSSGANVLTF.

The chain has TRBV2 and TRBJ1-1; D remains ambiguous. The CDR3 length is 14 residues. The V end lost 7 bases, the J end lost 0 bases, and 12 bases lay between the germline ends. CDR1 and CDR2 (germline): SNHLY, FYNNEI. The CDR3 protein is CASIFTRMNTEAFF. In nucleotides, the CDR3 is TGTGCCAGCATTTTCACGAGAATGAACACTGAAGCTTTCTTT.

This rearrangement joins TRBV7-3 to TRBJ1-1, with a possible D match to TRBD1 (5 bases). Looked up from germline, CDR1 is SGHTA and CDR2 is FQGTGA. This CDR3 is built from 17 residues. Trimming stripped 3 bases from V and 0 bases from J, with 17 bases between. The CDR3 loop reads CASSLGRLSGMNTEAFF. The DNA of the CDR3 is TGTGCCAGCAGCTTGGGGCGTCTGTCAGGGATGAACACTGAAGCTTTCTTT.

The CDR3 reads CASIQGGRGNQPQHF. CDR3 nucleotide sequence: TGTGCCAGCATCCAGGGGGGAAGGGGGAATCAGCCCCAGCATTTT. The chain combines TRBV6-1 with TRBJ1-5; the match to TRBD1 covers 7 bases. V lost 7 bases to trimming and J lost 4 bases; unmatched junction nucleotides: 10. The V gene's germline CDR1 is MNHNS and CDR2 SASEGT. This CDR3 has 15 amino acids.

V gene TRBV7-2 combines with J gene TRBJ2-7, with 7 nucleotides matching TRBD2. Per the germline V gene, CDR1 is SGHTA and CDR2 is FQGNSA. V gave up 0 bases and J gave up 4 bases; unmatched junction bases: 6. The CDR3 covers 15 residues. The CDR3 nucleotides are TGTGCCAGCAGCTTAGCGGGGGGGACCCCATACGAGCAGTACTTC. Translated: CASSLAGGTPYEQYF. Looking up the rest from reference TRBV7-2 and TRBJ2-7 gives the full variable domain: GAGVSQSPSNKVTEKGKDVELRCDPISGHTALYWYRQSLGQGLEFLIYFQGNSAPDKSGLPSDRFSAERTGGSVSTLTIQRTQQEDSAVYLCASSLAGGTPYEQYFGPGTRLTVT.

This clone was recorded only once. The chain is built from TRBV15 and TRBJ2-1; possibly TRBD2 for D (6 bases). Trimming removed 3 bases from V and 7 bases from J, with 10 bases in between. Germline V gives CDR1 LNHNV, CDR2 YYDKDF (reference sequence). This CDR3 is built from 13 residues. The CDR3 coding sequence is TGTGCCACCAGCAGCGGGGGACTTAATGAGCAGTTCTTC. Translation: CATSSGGLNEQFF.

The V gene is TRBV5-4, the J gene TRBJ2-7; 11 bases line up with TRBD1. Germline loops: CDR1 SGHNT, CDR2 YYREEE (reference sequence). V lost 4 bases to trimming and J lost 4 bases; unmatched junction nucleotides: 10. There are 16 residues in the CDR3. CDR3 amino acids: CASSLGRDRGRYEQYF. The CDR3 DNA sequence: TGTGCCAGCAGCCTAGGAAGGGACAGGGGGAGATACGAGCAGTACTTC.

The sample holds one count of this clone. The CDR3: CASSVTSGRTGELFF. Written as DNA, the CDR3 is TGTGCCAGCAGCGTCACTAGCGGGAGAACCGGGGAGCTGTTTTTT. V usage is TRBV9 and J usage is TRBJ2-2, with 11 bases matching TRBD2. CDR1 is SGDLS and CDR2 is YYNGEE in the germline V gene. CDR3 length equals 15 residues. V lost 2 bases and J lost 5; bases outside the gene matches: 2. Full variable domain (missing parts from reference TRBV9 and TRBJ2-2): DSGVTQTPKHLITATGQRVTLRCSPRSGDLSVYWYQQSLDQGLQFLIQYYNGEERAKGNILERFSAQQFPDLHSELNLSSLELGDSALYFCASSVTSGRTGELFFGEGSRLTVL.

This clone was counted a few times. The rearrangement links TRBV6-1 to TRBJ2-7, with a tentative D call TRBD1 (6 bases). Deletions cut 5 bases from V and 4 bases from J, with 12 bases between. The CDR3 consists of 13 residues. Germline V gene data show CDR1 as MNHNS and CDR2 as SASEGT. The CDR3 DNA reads TGTGCCAGCAGTACAGGGTTAGGATACGAGCAGTACTTC. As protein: CASSTGLGYEQYF.

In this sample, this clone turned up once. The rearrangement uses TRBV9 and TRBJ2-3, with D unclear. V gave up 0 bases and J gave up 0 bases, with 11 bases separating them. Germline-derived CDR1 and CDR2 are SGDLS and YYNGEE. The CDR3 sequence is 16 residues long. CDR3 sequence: CASSVEVGGSTDTQYF. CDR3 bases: TGTGCCAGCAGCGTAGAGGTAGGCGGTAGCACAGATACGCAGTATTTT.

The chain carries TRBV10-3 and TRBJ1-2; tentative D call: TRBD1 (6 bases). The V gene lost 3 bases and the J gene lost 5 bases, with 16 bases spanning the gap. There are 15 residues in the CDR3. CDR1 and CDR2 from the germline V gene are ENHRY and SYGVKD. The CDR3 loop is CAISELGADLYGYTF. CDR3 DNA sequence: TGTGCCATCAGTGAATTGGGGGCGGATTTGTATGGCTACACCTTC.

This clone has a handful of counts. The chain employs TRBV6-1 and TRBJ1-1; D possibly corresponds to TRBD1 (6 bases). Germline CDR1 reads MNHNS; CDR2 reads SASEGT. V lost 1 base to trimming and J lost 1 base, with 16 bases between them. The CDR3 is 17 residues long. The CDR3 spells CASSEGALWTANTEAFF. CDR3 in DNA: TGTGCCAGCAGTGAAGGGGCACTTTGGACAGCGAACACTGAAGCTTTCTTT.

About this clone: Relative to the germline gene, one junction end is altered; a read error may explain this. CDR3 coding DNA: TGTGCCAGCAGCTCGACAAAGCTAGCGGAAAACACAGATACGCAATATTTT. Translating it yields CASSSTKLAENTDTQYF. The chain links TRBV27 to TRBJ2-3; 7 bases fit TRBD2. Germline V CDR1 and CDR2: MNHEY, SMNVEV (reference sequence). The CDR3 has 17 residues.

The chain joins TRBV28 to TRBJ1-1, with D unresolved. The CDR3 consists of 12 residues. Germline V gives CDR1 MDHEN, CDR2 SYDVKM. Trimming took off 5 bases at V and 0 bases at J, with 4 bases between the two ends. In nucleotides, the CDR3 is TGTGCCAGCAGTCGAGTGAACACTGAAGCTTTCTTT. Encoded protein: CASSRVNTEAFF. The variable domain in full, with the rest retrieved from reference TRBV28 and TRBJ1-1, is DVKVTQSSRYLVKRTGEKVFLECVQDMDHENMFWYRQDPGLGLRLIYFSYDVKMKEKGDIPEGYSVSREKKERFSLILESASTNQTSMYLCASSRVNTEAFFGQGTRLTVV.

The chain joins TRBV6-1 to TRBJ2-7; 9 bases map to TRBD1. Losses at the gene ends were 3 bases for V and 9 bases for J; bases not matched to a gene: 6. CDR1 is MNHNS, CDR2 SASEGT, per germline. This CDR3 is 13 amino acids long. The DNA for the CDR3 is TGTGCCAGCAGTGACCGGGACAGGGACGCGCAGTACTTC. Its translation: CASSDRDRDAQYF.

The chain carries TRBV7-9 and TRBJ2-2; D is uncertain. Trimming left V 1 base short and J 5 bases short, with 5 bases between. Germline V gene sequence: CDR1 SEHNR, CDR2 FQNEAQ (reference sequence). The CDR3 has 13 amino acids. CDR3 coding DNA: TGTGCCAGCAGCTTAGAGCTAACCGGGGAGCTGTTTTTT. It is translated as CASSLELTGELFF.

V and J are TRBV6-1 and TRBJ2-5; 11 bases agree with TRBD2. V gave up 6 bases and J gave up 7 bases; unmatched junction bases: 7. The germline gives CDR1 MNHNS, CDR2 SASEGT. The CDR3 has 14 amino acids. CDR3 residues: CASRATSGDGTQYF. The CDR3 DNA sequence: TGTGCCAGCAGGGCGACTAGCGGGGACGGGACCCAGTACTTC.

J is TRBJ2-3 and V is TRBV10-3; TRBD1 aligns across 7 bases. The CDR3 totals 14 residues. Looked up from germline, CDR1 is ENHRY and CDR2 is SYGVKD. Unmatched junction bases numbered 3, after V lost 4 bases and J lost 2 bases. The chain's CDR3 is CAISGGQNTDTQYF. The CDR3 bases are TGTGCCATCAGTGGGGGACAGAACACAGATACGCAGTATTTT.

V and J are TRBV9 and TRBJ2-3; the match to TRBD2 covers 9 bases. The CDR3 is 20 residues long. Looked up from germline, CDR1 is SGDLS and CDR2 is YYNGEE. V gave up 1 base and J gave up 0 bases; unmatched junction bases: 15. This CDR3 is CASSVRGRAGGPISTDTQYF. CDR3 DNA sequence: TGTGCCAGCAGCGTAAGGGGTCGAGCGGGGGGACCCATTAGCACAGATACGCAGTATTTT.

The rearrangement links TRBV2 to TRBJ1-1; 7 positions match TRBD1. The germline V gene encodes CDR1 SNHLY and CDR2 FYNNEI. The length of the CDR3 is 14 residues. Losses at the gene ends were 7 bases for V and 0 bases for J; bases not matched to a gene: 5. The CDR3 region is CASNPGTVNTEAFF. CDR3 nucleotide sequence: TGTGCCAGCAATCCCGGGACAGTGAACACTGAAGCTTTCTTT.

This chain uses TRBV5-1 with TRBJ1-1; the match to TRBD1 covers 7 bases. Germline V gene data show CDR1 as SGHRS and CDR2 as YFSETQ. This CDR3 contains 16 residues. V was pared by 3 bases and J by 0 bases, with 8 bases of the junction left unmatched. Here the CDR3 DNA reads TGCGCCAGCAGCTCGGGGGCCGGGACAGTGAACACTGAAGCTTTCTTT. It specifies CASSSGAGTVNTEAFF.

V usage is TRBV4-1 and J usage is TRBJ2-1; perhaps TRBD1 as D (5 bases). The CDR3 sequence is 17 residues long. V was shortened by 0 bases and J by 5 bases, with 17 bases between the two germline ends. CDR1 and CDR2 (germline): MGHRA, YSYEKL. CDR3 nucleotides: TGCGCCAGCAGCCAAGATTCTAACCAGGGTAGACACAATGAGCAGTTCTTC. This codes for CASSQDSNQGRHNEQFF.

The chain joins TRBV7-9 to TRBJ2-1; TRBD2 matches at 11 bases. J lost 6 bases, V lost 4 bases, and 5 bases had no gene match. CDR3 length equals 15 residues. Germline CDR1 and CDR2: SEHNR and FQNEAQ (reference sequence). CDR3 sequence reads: CASSSLAGGRNEQFF. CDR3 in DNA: TGTGCCAGCAGCTCCCTAGCGGGAGGTCGCAATGAGCAGTTCTTC.

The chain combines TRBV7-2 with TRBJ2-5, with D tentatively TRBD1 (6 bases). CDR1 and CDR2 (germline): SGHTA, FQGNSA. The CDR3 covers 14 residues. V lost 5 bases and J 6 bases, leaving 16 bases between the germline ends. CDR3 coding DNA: TGTGCCAGCAGCCCGCAAACGCAGGGGAAGACCCAGTACTTC. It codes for CASSPQTQGKTQYF.